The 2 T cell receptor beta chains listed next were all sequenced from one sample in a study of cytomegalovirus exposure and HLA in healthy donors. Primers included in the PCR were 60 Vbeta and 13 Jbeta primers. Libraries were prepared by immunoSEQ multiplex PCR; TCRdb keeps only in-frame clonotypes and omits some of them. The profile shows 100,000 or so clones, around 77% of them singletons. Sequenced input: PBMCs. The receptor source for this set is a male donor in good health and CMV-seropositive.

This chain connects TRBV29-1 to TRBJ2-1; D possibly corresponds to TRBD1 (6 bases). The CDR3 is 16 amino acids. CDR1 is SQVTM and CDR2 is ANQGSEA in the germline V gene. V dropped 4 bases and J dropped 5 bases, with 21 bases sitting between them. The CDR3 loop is CSVGGLGQTLNNEQFF. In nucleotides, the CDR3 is TGCAGCGTTGGGGGGCTAGGACAGACTTTGAACAATGAGCAGTTCTTC.

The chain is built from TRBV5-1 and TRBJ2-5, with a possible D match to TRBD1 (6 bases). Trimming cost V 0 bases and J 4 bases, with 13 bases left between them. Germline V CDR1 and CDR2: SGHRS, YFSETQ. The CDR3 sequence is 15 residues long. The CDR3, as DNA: TGCGCCAGCAGCTTGGGGGGGCCCCAGATAGAGACCCAGTACTTC. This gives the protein CASSLGGPQIETQYF.